This T cell receptor beta chain comes out of a study of blood T cell repertoires in COVID-19. Study-wide context: Sites in the United States, Italy and Spain provided acute and convalescent COVID-19 samples. PBMCs, B-cell-depleted T cells, or T cells provided the cDNA or gDNA that made up the material.

Methods used by the authors: Nucleated cell number was recorded as an estimate derived from reference gene primer amplification. Generated by immunoSEQ multiplex PCR, the TCRdb table keeps only in-frame clones and is missing some. V, J and clone size derive from that table, while D and trimming were established from the DNA sequence. The repertoire holds about 300,000 clones, with 90% to 95% as singletons. This receptor was obtained from a woman aged 25 to 39 with COVID-19, enrolled during active disease. Sequenced input: peripheral blood.

CDR3 amino acids: CASSISIRTSEVYEQYF. The CDR3 DNA reads as TGTGCCAGTAGTATTTCAATCCGGACTAGCGAGGTCTACGAGCAGTACTTC. This chain connects TRBV19 to TRBJ2-7; TRBD2 matches 9 bases. The length of the CDR3 is 17 residues. V gave up 3 bases and J gave up 3 bases; unmatched junction bases: 12. The germline CDR1 and CDR2 sequences are LNHDA and SQIVND (reference sequence).